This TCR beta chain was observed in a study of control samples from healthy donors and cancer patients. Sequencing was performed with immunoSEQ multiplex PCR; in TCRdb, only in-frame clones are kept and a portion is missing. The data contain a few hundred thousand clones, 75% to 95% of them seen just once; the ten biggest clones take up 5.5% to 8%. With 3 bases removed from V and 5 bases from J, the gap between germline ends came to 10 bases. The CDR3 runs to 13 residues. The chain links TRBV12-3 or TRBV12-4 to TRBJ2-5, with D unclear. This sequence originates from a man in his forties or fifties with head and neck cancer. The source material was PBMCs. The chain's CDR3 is CASSFGPPETQYF. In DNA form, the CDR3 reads TGTGCCAGCAGTTTTGGACCCCCGGAGACCCAGTACTTC.